What follows is one TCR beta chain and its context. No antigen is known for it. The authors ran a second PCR of about 6 to 11 cycles using a sample-barcoded 5' primer and a J-beta primer mix. MiXCR, applied by TCRdb to the 5' RACE reads, yields one record per CDR3 protein. Among 1.4 million to 1.5 million distinct CDR3 sequences listed, approximately 38% were seen once. Between the trimmed V and J ends, which lost 1 base and 0 bases, there was a span of 16 bases. The CDR3 runs 17 residues. Germline CDR1 reads MGHRA; CDR2 reads YSYEKL. This sample stems from a study of blood T cells in healthy people across ages. Overall study context: About one barcoded TCR beta cDNA was captured per two T cells.

General observations from the study: Lack of knowledge of donor CMV status possibly confounded expanded clonotype changes. The study found more naive CD4+ cells and higher diversity in long-lived than aged donors.

The chain employs TRBV4-1 and TRBJ2-7; no reliable D call. The sample comprised blood. The sequence derives from a woman between 18 and 30 years old in good health. The CDR3 protein is CASSQVESAVTSYEQYF. In nucleotides, the CDR3 is TGCGCCAGCAGCCAAGTAGAATCGGCGGTTACCTCCTACGAGCAGTACTTC.